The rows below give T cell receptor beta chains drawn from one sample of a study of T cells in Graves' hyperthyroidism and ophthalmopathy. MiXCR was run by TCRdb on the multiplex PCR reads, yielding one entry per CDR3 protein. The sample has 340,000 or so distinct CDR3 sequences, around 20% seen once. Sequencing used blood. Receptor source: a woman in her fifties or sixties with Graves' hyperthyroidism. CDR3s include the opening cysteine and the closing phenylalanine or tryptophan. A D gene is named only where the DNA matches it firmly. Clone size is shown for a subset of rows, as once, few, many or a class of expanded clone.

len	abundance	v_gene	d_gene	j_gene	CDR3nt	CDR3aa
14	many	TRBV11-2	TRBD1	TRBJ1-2	TGTGCCAGCAGTGCCGGGACAGGGATTCGTGGCTACACCTTC	CASSAGTGIRGYTF
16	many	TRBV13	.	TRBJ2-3	TGTGCCAGCAGCCATCGAACAACTAGAGTTTCAGATACGCAGTATTTT	CASSHRTTRVSDTQYF
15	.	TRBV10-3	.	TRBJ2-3	TGTGCCATCAGTACACAGACAGTTAGCACAGATACGCAGTATTTT	CAISTQTVSTDTQYF
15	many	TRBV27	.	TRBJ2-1	TGTGCCAGCAGTTTAGAGGGCAGGGCAAACAATGAGCAGTTCTTC	CASSLEGRANNEQFF
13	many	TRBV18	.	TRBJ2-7	TGTGCCAGCTCACCACGAACCACCTACGAGCAGTACTTC	CASSPRTTYEQYF
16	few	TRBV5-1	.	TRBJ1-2	TGCGCCAGCAGCTTGGGGACAGTCGCGCTTAACTATGGCTACACCTTC	CASSLGTVALNYGYTF
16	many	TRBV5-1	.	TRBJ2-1	TGCGCCAGCAGCTGGGGGGGGGGGCCAAGATGGAATGAGCAGTTCTTC	CASSWGGGPRWNEQFF
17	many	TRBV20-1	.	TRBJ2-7	TGCAGTGCTAGCTCCCCGCCCCAGGGGTGGTTCAAATACGAGCAGTACTTC	CSASSPPQGWFKYEQYF
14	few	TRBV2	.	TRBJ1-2	TGTGCCAGCAAAATACAGGGTTTTTACTATGGCTACACCTTC	CASKIQGFYYGYTF
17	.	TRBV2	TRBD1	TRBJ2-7	TGTGCCAGCAGTGATCCGACCGGGACAGGTAGCTCCTACGAGCAGTACTTC	CASSDPTGTGSSYEQYF
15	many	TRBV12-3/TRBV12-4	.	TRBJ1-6	TGTGCCAGCAGTTTGGCGGGTACGGCAAATTCACCCCTCCACTTT	CASSLAGTANSPLHF
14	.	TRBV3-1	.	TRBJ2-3	TGTGCCAGCAGCCAAGACCAGAGCACAGATACGCAGTATTTT	CASSQDQSTDTQYF
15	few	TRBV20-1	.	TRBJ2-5	TGCAGTGCTAGCGGCGTCGGCCTTAACCAAGAGACCCAGTACTTC	CSASGVGLNQETQYF
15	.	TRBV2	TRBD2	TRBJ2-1	TGTGCCAGCAGTGAAACCAGCGGGAGTTTTGATGAGCAGTTCTTC	CASSETSGSFDEQFF
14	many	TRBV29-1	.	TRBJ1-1	TGCAGCGTTGGCCGTCGGTCGGGGAACACTGAAGCTTTCTTT	CSVGRRSGNTEAFF
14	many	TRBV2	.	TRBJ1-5	TGTGCCACCTCTTCCAGGCCTAGCAATCAGCCCCAGCATTTT	CATSSRPSNQPQHF
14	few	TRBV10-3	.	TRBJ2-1	TGTGCCATCAGGGGGGAATTCAGGATCAATGAGCAGTTCTTC	CAIRGEFRINEQFF
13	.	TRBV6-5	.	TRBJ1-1	TGTGCCAGCAGTTCGTGGAGGGGCACTGAAGCTTTCTTT	CASSSWRGTEAFF
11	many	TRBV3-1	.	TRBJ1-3	TGTGCCAGCAGCAGGGATCACACCATATATTTT	CASSRDHTIYF
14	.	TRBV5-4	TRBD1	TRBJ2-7	TGTGCCAGCAGCGGGCGGACAGGGGACTACGAGCAGTACTTC	CASSGRTGDYEQYF
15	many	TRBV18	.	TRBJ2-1	TGTGCCAGCAGCCCGCCGGGGTCATCCTACAATGAGCAGTTCTTC	CASSPPGSSYNEQFF
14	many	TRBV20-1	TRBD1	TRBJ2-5	TGCAGTGCACCACCCACAGGGGGGCCAGGAACCCAGTACTTC	CSAPPTGGPGTQYF
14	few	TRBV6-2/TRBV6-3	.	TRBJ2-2	TGTGCCAGCAGTTACTTACCGTTCAGGGGGGAGCTGTTTTTT	CASSYLPFRGELFF
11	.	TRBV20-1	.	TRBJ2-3	TGCAGTGCTCACGATCCAGATACGCAGTATTTT	CSAHDPDTQYF
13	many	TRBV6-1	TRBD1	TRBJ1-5	TGTGCCAGCGAAGGACAGGGCAATCAGCCCCAGCATTTT	CASEGQGNQPQHF
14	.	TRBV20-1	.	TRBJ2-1	TGCAGTGCTACACGGGTCCTGGGATCGGATGAGCAGTTCTTC	CSATRVLGSDEQFF
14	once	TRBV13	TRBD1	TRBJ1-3	TGTGCCAGCAGCTGGACAGGGCGGCGAAACACCATATATTTT	CASSWTGRRNTIYF
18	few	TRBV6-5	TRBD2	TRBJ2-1	TGTGCCAGCAGTTACTGGGACCCACGGACTAGCGGGTACAATGAGCAGTTCTTC	CASSYWDPRTSGYNEQFF
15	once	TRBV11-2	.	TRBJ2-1	TGTGCCAGCAGCCCAGAACAACAGGTTAGGAGTGAGCAGTTCTTC	CASSPEQQVRSEQFF